The T cell receptor beta chain under discussion was sequenced for a study of cytomegalovirus exposure and HLA in healthy donors. Study-level findings and limits: Analyzed later, association rates of TCRs varied across HLA loci, with DRB1 most and HLA-C fewest.

Germline CDR1 reads MGHRA; CDR2 reads YSYEKL. This CDR3 has 14 residues. Trimming removed 0 bases from V and 3 bases from J, with 8 bases in between. About this clone: Antigen: not known.

60 Vbeta and 13 Jbeta primers were used in PCR. The method was immunoSEQ multiplex PCR; TCRdb's version includes in-frame clones alone and lacks a portion of them. The table shows around 100,000 clones, with around 77% occurring only once. The sequenced material came from PBMCs. This TCR came from a young woman in good health and CMV-seropositive. The chain couples TRBV4-1 to TRBJ1-1; perhaps TRBD1 as D (5 bases). The CDR3 protein is CASSQDRTHTEAFF. CDR3 nucleotide sequence: TGCGCCAGCAGCCAAGATAGGACACACACTGAAGCTTTCTTT.